This TCR beta chain was captured in a study of quantifying T cell responses using KT2 cells. Study information: Reverse transcription used primers in the TCR alpha and beta constant regions.

A single-stranded UMI oligo with SP2 sequence was ligated to cDNA 3' ends. An equimolar mix of RC1.1 and RC1.2 primed the beta chain across TRBC1 and TRBC2. MiXCR, run by TCRdb on the UMI-ligation and nested PCR reads, gives a single entry per CDR3 protein. The table lists about 33,000 distinct CDR3 sequences, 10% of them singletons, with approximately 8.7% in the top ten. This clonotype has a handful of counts. The germline V gene encodes CDR1 DFQATT and CDR2 SNEGSKA (reference sequence). This CDR3 region has 14 residues. J was trimmed by 6 bases and V by 3 bases; bases with no gene match: 7. The chain links TRBV20-1 to TRBJ2-1, with 8 bases identical to TRBD2. This receptor was taken from a human donor. Material for sequencing was PBMCs spiked with cells of the T cell clone KT2. The CDR3 bases are TGCAGTGCTAGTATTAGCGGGATCCCCAATGAGCAGTTCTTC. Translation: CSASISGIPNEQFF.